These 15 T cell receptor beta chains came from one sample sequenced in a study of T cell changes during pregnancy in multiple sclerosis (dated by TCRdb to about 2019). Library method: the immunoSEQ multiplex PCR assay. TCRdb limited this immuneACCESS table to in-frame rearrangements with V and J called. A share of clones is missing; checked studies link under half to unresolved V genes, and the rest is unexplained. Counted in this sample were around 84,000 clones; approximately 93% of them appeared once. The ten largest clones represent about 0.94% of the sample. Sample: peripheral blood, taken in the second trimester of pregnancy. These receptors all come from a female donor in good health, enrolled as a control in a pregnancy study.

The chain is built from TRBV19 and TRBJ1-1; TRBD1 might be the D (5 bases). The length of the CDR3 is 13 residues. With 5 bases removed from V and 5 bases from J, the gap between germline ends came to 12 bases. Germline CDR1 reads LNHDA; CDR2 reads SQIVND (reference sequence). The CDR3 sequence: CASSDGGFTEAFF. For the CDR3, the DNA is TGTGCCAGTAGTGACGGGGGGTTTACTGAAGCTTTCTTT.

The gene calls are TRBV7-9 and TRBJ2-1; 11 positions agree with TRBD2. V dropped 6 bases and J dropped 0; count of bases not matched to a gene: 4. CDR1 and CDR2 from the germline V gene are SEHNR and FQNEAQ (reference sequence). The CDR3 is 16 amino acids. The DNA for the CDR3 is TGTGCCAGCAGGCCCACTAGCGGGAGCTCCTACAATGAGCAGTTCTTC. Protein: CASRPTSGSSYNEQFF.

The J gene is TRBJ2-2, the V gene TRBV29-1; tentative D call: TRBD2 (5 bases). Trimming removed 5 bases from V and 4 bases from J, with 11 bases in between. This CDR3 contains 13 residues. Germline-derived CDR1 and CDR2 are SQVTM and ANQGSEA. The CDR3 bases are TGCAGCGTTATGAGGGAGATCACCGGGGAGCTGTTTTTT. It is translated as CSVMREITGELFF.

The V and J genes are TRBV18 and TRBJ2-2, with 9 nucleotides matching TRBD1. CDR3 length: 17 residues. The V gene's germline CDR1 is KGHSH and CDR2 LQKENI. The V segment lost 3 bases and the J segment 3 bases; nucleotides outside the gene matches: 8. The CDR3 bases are TGTGCCAGCTCACCGCGTCTACAGGGGGCCGACACCGGGGAGCTGTTTTTT. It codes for CASSPRLQGADTGELFF.

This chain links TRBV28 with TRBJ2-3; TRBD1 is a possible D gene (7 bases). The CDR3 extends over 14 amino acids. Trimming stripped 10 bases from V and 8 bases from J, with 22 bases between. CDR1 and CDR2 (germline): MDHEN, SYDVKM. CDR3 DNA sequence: TGTGCCACCTCTAGCAGGGGGGAACTGGGTACGCAGTATTTT. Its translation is CATSSRGELGTQYF.

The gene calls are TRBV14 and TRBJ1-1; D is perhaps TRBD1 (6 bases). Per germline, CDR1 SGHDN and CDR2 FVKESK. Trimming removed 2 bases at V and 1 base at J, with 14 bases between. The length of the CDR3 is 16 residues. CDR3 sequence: CASSQHGGLENTEAFF. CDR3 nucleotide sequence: TGTGCCAGCAGCCAACACGGGGGGCTGGAGAACACTGAAGCTTTCTTT.

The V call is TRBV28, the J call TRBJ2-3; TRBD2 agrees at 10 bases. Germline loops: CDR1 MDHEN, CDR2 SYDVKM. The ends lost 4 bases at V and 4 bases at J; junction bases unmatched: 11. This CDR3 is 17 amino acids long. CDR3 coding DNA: TGTGCCAGCAGTTATACGAGCAAGCGGGAGGGCCCAGATACGCAGTATTTT. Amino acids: CASSYTSKREGPDTQYF.

The CDR3 spells CASSDSGRGETQYF. In nucleotides, the CDR3 is TGTGCCAGTAGTGATAGCGGGAGGGGAGAGACCCAGTACTTC. The chain joins TRBV19 to TRBJ2-5; 11 bases align to TRBD2. The CDR3 is made up of 14 amino acids. The trim removed 5 bases at V and 4 bases at J, leaving 3 bases unmatched. CDR1 is LNHDA and CDR2 is SQIVND in the germline V gene (reference sequence).

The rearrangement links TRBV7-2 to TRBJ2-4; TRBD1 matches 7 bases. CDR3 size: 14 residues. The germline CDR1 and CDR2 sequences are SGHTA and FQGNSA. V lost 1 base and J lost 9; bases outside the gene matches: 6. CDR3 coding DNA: TGTGCCAGCAGCTTAGTGACAGGGCTGGCCATTCAGTACTTC. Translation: CASSLVTGLAIQYF.

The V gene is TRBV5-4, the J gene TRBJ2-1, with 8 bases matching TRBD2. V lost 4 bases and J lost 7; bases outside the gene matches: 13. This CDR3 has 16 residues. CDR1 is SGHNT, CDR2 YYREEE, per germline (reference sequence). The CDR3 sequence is CASSTGGGRQGNEQFF. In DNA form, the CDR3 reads TGTGCCAGCAGCACTGGGGGCGGGAGGCAAGGGAATGAGCAGTTCTTC.

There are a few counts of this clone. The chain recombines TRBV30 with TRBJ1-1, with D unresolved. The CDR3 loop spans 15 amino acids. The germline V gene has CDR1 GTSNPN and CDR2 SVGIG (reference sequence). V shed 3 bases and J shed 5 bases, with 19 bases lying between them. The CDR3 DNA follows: TGTGCCTGGAGAAAGGTAGTGGGCGTTTGGACTGAAGCTTTCTTT. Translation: CAWRKVVGVWTEAFF.

In nucleotides, the CDR3 is TGTGCCAGCAGCAGACGTACAGGATACTATGGCTACACCTTC. Residues: CASSRRTGYYGYTF. The rearrangement joins TRBV5-8 to TRBJ1-2; possibly TRBD1 for D (5 bases). Trimming shortened V by 4 bases and J by 3 bases, and 13 bases separated the two germline ends. CDR3 length: 14 amino acids. Germline V gene data show CDR1 as SGHTS and CDR2 as YDEGEE. Full variable domain (remainder filled in from reference TRBV5-8 and TRBJ1-2): EAGVTQSPTHLIKTRGQQATLRCSPISGHTSVYWYQQALGLGLQFLLWYDEGEERNRGNFPPRFSGRQFPNYSSELNVNALELEDSALYLCASSRRTGYYGYTFGSGTRLTVV.

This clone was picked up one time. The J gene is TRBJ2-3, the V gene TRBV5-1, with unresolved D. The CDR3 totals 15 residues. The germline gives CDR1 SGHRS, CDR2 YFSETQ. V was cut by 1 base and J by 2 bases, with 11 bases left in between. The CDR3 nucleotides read TGCGCCAGCAGCTTGAAACTTATAACCACAGATACGCAGTATTTT. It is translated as CASSLKLITTDTQYF.

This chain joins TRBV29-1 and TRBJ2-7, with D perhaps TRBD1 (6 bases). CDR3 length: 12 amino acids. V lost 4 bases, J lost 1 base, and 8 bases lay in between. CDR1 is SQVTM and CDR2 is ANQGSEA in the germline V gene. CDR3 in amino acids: CSVVQGSYEQYF. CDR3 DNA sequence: TGCAGCGTTGTTCAGGGGTCCTACGAGCAGTACTTC.

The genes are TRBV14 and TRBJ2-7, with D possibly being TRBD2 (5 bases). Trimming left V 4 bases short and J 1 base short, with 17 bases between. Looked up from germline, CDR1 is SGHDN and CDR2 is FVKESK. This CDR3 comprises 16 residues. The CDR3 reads CASSPMKDFPSYEQYF. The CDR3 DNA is TGTGCCAGCAGCCCGATGAAGGACTTCCCATCCTACGAGCAGTACTTC.